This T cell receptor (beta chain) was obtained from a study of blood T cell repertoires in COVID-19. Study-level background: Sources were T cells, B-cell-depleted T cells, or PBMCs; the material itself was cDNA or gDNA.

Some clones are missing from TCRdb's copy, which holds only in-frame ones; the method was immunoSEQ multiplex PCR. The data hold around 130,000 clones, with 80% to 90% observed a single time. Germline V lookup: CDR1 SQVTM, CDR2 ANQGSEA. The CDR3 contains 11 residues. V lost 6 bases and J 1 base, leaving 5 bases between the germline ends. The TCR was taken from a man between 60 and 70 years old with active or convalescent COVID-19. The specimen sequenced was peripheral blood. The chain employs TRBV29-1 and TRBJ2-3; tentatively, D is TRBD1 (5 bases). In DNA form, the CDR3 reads TGCAGCGTAGGGGGCACAGATACGCAGTATTTT. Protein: CSVGGTDTQYF.